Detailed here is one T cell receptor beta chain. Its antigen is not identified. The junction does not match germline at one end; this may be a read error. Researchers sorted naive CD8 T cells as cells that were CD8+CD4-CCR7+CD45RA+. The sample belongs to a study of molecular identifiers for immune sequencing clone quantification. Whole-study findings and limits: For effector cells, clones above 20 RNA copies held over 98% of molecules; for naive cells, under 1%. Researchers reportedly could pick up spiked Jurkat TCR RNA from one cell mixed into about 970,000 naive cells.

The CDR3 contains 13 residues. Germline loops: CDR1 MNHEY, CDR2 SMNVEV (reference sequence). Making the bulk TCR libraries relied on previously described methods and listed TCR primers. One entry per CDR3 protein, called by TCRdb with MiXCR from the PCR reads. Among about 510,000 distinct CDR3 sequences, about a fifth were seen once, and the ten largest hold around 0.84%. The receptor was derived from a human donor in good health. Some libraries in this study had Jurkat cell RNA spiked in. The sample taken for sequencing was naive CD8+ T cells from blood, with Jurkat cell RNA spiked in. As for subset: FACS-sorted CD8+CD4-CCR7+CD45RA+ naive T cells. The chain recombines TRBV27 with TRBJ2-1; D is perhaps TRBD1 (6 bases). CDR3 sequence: CASSPWTAPIEVF. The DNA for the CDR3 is TGTGCCAGCAGTCCATGGACAGCCCCGATTGAGGTCTTC.